This TCR beta chain was sequenced in a study of T cell therapy after organ transplantation. About the study: Responders numbered eight and nonresponders two among roughly 10 patients. Study-wide findings and caveats: Nonresponder repertoires showed strong pretherapy expansions, barely changing post-therapy. Post-therapy CD8 clonality change correlated inversely with pretherapy clonality.

Trimming took off 2 bases at V and 8 bases at J, with 12 bases between the two ends. The CDR3 covers 13 residues. Clones were read by immunoSEQ multiplex PCR, and TCRdb kept only the in-frame ones, dropping some. The table lists some 48,000 clones, 94% of them singletons, with about 2.9% in the top ten. Drug-resistant or recurrent cytomegalovirus affected these solid-organ transplant recipient patients. As regards this clone: No antigen is known for it.

The V call is TRBV23-1, the J call TRBJ1-2; D may be TRBD1 (5 bases). TRBV23-1 is filed as an ORF, its function uncertain. The sequences come from CD8+ T cells from blood, collected before autologous CMV-specific T cell therapy. The TCR comes from a human patient who had received a solid organ transplant and had CMV disease. The CDR3 sequence: CASSQRGVRGYTF. The CDR3 coding sequence is TGCGCCAGCAGTCAACGGGGGGTTCGGGGCTACACCTTC.